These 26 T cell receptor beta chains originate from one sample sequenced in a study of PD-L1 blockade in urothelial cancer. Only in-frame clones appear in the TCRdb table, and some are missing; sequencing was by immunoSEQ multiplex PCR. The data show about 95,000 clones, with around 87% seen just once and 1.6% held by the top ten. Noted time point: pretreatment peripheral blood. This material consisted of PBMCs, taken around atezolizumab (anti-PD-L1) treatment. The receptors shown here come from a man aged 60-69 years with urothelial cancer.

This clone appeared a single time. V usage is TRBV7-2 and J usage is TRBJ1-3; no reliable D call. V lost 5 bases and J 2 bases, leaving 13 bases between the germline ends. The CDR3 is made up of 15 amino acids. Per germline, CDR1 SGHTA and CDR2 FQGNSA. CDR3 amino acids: CASSPMRYPGNTIYF. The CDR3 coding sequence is TGTGCCAGCAGCCCCATGAGGTATCCTGGAAACACCATATATTTT. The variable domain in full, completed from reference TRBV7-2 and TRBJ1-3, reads GAGVSQSPSNKVTEKGKDVELRCDPISGHTALYWYRQSLGQGLEFLIYFQGNSAPDKSGLPSDRFSAERTGGSVSTLTIQRTQQEDSAVYLCASSPMRYPGNTIYFGEGSWLTVV.

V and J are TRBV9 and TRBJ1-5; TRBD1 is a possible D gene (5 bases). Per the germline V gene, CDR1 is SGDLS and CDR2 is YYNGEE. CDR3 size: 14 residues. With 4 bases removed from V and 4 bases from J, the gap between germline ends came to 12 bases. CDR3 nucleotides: TGTGCCAGCAGCATCGGGACTCCTAATCAGCCCCAGCATTTT. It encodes CASSIGTPNQPQHF.

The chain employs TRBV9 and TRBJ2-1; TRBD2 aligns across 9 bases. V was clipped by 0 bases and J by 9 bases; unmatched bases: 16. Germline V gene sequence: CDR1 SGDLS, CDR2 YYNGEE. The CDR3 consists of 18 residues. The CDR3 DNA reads TGTGCCAGCAGCGTAGCTGGGGCGGGAGGGCCGAGGCCCAGTGAGCAGTTCTTC. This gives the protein CASSVAGAGGPRPSEQFF.

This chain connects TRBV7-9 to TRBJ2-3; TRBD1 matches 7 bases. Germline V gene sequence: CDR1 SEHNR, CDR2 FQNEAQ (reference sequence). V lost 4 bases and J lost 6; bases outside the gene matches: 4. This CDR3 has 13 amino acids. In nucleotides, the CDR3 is TGTGCCAGCAGCTCCCTACAGGGGGATACGCAGTATTTT. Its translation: CASSSLQGDTQYF.

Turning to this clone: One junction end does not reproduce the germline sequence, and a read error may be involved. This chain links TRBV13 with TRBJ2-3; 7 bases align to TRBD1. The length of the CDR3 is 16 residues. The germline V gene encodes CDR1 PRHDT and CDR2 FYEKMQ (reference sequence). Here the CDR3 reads CASSSETGSGTDTQYF. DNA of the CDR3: TGTGCCAGCAGCTCTGAGACAGGGTCGGGCACGGATACGCAGTATTTT.

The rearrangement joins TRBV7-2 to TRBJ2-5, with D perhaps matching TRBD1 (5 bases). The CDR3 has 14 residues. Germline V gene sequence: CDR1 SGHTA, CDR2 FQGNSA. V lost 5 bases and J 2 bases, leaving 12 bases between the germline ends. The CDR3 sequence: CASSLSREQETQYF. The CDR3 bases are TGTGCCAGCAGCCTCTCCAGGGAACAAGAGACCCAGTACTTC.

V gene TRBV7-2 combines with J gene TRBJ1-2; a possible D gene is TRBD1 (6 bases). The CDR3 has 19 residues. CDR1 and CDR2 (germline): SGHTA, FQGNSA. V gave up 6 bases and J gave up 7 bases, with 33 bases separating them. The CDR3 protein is CASSLLTAGVQGDLGGYTF. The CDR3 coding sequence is TGTGCCAGCAGTTTATTAACTGCAGGGGTTCAGGGCGACTTAGGTGGCTACACCTTC.

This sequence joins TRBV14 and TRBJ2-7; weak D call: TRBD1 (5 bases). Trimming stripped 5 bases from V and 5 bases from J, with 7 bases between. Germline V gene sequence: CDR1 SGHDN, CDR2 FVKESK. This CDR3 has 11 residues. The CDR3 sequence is CASSVQDEQYF. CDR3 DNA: TGTGCCAGCAGCGTACAGGACGAGCAGTACTTC.

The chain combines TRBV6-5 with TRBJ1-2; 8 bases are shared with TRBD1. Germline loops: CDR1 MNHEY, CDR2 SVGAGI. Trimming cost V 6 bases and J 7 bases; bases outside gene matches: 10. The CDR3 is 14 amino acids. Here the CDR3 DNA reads TGTGCCAGCAGATACACAGGGGGAAGCGGTGGCTACACCTTC. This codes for CASRYTGGSGGYTF.

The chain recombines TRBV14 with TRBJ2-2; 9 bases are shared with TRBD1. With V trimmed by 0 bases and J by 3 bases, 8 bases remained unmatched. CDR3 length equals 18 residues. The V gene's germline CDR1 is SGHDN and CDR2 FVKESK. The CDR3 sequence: CASSQDLRQGVYTGELFF. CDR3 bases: TGTGCCAGCAGCCAAGATTTAAGACAGGGGGTGTACACCGGGGAGCTGTTTTTT.

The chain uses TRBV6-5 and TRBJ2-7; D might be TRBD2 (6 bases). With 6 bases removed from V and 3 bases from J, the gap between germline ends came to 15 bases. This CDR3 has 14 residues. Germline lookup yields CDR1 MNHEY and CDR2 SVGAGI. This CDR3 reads CASRNAGRSYEQYF. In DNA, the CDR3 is TGTGCCAGCAGAAACGCGGGACGGAGCTACGAGCAGTACTTC.

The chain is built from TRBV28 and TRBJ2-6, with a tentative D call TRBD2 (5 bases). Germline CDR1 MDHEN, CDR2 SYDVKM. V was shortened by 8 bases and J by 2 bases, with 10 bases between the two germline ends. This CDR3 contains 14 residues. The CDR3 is CASQVAPGANVLTF. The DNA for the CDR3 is TGTGCCAGCCAGGTAGCGCCTGGGGCCAACGTCCTGACTTTC.

The CDR3 region is CASSLGTSSYEQYF. As DNA, the CDR3 is TGTGCCAGCAGCTTAGGGACTAGTTCCTACGAGCAGTACTTC. The chain employs TRBV5-4 and TRBJ2-7; TRBD2 matches at 8 bases. The CDR3 runs to 14 residues. Germline V CDR1 and CDR2: SGHNT, YYREEE (reference sequence). With V trimmed by 2 bases and J by 1 base, 2 bases remained unmatched.

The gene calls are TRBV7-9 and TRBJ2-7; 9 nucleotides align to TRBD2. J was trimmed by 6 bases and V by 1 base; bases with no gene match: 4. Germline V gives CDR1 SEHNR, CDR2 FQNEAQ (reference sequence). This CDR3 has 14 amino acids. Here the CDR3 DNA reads TGTGCCAGCAGCTTAGATGTACTAGCGGGCGAGCAGTACTTC. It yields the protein CASSLDVLAGEQYF.

CDR3 in amino acids: CASSLTWDTYEQYF. Here the CDR3 DNA reads TGTGCCAGCAGCCTTACGTGGGACACCTACGAGCAGTACTTC. The chain combines TRBV7-9 with TRBJ2-7; D is perhaps TRBD1 (6 bases). CDR3 length equals 14 residues. The germline V and J ends were trimmed by 5 bases and 2 bases, with 13 bases remaining between them. The germline gives CDR1 SEHNR, CDR2 FQNEAQ (reference sequence). The variable domain in full, with the rest retrieved from reference TRBV7-9 and TRBJ2-7, is DTGVSQNPRHKITKRGQNVTFRCDPISEHNRLYWYRQTLGQGPEFLTYFQNEAQLEKSRLLSDRFSAERPKGSFSTLEIQRTEQGDSAMYLCASSLTWDTYEQYFGPGTRLTVT.

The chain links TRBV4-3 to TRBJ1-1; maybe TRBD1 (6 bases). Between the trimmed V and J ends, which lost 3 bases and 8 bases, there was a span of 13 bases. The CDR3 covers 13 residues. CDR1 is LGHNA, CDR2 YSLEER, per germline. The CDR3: CASSQARTVEAFF. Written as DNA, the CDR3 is TGCGCCAGCAGCCAGGCCCGGACAGTGGAAGCTTTCTTT.

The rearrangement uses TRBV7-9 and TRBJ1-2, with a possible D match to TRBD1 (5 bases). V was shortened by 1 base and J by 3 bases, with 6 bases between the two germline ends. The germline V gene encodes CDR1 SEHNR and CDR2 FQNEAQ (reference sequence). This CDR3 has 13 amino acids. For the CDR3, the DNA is TGTGCCAGCAGCTTAGTAGGGGACTATGGCTACACCTTC. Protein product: CASSLVGDYGYTF.

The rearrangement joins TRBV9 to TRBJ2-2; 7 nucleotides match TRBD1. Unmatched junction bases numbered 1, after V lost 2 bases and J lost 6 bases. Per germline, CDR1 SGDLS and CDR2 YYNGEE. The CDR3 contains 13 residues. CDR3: CASSVGTAGELFF. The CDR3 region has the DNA TGTGCCAGCAGCGTCGGGACAGCCGGGGAGCTGTTTTTT.

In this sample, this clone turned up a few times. The CDR3 spells CSALFVPEAFF. Written as DNA, the CDR3 is TGCAGTGCCCTCTTTGTTCCTGAAGCTTTCTTT. This chain joins TRBV20-1 and TRBJ1-1; D not certain. The CDR3 covers 11 residues. Germline V CDR1 and CDR2: DFQATT, SNEGSKA (reference sequence). Deletions cut 6 bases from V and 6 bases from J, with 11 bases between.

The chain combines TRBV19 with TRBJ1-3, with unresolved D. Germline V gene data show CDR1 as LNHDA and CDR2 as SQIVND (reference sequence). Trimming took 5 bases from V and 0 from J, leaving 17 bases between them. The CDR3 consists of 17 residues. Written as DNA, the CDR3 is TGTGCCAGTAGTTCGGCCGGCGGTCCGAGCTCTGGAAACACCATATATTTT. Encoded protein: CASSSAGGPSSGNTIYF.

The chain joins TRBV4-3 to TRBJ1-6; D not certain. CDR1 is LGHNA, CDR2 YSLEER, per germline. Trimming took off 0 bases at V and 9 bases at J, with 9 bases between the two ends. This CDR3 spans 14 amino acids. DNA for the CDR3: TGCGCCAGCAGCCAAGATTGGGAGAGTTCACCCCTCCACTTT. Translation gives CASSQDWESSPLHF.

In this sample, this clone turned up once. The CDR3 DNA reads as TGTGCCAGCAGTAGAACAGGCTCTCCCTACGAGCAGTACTTC. It translates to CASSRTGSPYEQYF. This sequence joins TRBV28 and TRBJ2-7; tentatively, D is TRBD1 (5 bases). The CDR3 contains 14 residues. CDR1 and CDR2 (germline): MDHEN, SYDVKM. V lost 5 bases and J 2 bases, leaving 13 bases between the germline ends.

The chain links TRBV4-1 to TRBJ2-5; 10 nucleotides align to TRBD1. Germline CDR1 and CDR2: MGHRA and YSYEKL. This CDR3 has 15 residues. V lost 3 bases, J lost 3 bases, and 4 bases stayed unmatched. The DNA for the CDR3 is TGCGCCAGCAGCCACTGGGGACAGGGGAAAGAGACCCAGTACTTC. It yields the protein CASSHWGQGKETQYF.

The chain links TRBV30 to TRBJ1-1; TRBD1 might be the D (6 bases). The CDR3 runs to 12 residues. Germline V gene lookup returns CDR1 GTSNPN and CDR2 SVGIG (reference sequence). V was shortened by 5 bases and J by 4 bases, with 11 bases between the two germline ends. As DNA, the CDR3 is TGTGCCTGGGGCTCAGGGGTCACTGAAGCTTTCTTT. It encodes CAWGSGVTEAFF. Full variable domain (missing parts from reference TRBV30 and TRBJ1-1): SQTIHQWPATLVQPVGSPLSLECTVEGTSNPNLYWYRQAAGRGLQLLFYSVGIGQISSEVPQNLSASRPQDRQFILSSKKLLLSDSGFYLCAWGSGVTEAFFGQGTRLTVV.

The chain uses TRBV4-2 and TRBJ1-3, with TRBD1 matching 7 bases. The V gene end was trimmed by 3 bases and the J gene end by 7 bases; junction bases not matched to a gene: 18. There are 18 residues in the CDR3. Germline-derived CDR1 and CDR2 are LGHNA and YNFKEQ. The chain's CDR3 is CASSHVGRGSPGQNTIYF. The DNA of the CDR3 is TGTGCCAGCAGCCACGTGGGTCGGGGGAGCCCGGGACAGAACACCATATATTTT.

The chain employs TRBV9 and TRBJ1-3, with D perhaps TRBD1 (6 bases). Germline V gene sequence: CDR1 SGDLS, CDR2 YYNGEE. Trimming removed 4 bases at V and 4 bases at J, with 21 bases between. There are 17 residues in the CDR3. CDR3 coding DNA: TGTGCCAGCAGCCGGACTAGTGCAGGGGATCGCGGAAACACCATATATTTT. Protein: CASSRTSAGDRGNTIYF. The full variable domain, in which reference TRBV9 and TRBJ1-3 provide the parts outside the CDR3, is DSGVTQTPKHLITATGQRVTLRCSPRSGDLSVYWYQQSLDQGLQFLIQYYNGEERAKGNILERFSAQQFPDLHSELNLSSLELGDSALYFCASSRTSAGDRGNTIYFGEGSWLTVV.